This record covers a single T cell receptor (beta chain). These data are taken from a study of technical replicates of blood from a handful of donors. Germline loops: CDR1 MNHEY, CDR2 SMNVEV (reference sequence). This CDR3 region has 16 residues. Between the trimmed V and J ends, which lost 3 bases and 0 bases, there was a span of 14 bases. Repertoires were generated with immunoSEQ multiplex PCR, while TCRdb's copy carries only in-frame clones and drops some. The profile covers roughly 65,000 clones, with 80% to 90% appearing a single time and approximately 5% taken by the ten largest. V gene TRBV27 combines with J gene TRBJ1-1, with D unclear. The sequencing sample was made of PBMCs. This TCR came from a human donor in good health. Some clones in this sample may be carry-over from other donors' samples. CDR3 bases: TGTGCCAGCAGTTTCGATAGCGGGGTATTGAACACTGAAGCTTTCTTT. Protein product: CASSFDSGVLNTEAFF.